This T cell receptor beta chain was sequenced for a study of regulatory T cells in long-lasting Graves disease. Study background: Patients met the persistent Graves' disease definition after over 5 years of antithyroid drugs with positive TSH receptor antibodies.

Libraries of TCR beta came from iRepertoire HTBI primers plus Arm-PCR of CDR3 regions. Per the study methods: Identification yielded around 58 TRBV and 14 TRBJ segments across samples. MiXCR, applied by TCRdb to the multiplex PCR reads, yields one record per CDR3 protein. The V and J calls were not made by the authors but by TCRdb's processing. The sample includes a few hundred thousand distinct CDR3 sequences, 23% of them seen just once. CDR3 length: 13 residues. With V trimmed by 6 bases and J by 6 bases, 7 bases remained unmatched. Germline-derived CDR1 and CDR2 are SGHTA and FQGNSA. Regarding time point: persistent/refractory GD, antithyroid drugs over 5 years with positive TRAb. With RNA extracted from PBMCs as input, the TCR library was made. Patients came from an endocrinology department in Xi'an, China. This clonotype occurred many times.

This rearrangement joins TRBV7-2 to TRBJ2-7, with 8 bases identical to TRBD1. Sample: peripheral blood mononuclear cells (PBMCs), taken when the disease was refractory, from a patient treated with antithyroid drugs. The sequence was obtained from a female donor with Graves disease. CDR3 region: CASSGQGTAEQYF. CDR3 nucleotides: TGTGCCAGCAGTGGACAGGGAACGGCCGAGCAGTACTTC.